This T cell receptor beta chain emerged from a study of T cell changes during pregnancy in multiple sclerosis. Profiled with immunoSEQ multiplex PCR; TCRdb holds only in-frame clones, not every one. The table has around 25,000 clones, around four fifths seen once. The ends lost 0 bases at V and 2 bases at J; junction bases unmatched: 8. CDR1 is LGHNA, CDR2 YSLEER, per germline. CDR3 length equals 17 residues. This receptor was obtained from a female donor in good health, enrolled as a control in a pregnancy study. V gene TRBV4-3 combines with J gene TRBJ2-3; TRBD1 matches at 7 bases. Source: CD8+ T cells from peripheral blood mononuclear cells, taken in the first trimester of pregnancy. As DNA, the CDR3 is TGCGCCAGCAGCCAAGATCTTAGGGACAGCTTCACAGATACGCAGTATTTT. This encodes CASSQDLRDSFTDTQYF.